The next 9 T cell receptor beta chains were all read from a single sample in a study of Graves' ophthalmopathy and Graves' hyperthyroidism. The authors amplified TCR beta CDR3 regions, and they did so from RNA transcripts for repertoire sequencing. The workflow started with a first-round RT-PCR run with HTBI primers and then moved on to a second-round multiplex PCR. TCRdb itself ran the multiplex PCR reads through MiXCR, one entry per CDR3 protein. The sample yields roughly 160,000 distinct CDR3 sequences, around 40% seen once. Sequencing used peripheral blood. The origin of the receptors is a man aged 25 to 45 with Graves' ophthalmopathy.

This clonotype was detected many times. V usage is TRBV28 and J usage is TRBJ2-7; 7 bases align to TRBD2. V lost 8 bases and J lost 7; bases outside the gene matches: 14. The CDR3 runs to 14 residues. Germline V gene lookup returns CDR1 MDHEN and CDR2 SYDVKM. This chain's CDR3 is CASGFLAEGGEQYF. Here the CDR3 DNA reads TGTGCCAGCGGGTTCCTAGCGGAGGGAGGGGAGCAGTACTTC.

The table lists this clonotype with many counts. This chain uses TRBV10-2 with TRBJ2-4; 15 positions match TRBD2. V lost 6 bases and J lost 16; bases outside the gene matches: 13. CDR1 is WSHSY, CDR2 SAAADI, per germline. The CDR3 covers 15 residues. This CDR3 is CASRPRTSGRDQIYF. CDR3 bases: TGCGCCAGCAGACCTAGGACTAGCGGGAGGGACCAGATATACTTC.

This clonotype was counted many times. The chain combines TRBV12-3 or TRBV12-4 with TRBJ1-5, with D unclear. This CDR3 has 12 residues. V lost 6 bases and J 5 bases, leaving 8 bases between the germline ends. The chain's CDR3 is CASSRSDQPQHF. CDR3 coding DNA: TGTGCCAGCAGCCGTTCCGATCAGCCCCAGCATTTT.

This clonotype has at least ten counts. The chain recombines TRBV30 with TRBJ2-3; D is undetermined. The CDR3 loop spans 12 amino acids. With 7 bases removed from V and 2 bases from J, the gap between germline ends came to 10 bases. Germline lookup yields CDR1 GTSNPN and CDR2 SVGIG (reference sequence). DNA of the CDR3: TGTGCCTCACAGCGAAACACAGATACGCAGTATTTT. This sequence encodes CASQRNTDTQYF.

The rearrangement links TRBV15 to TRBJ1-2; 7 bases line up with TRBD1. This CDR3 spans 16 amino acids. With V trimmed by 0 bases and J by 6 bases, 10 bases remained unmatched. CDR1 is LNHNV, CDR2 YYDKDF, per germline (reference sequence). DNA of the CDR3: TGTGCCACCAGCAGAGACAACAGGGGTTGGGTCGATGGCTACACCTTC. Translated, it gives CATSRDNRGWVDGYTF. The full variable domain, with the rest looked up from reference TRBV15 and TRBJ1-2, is DAMVIQNPRYQVTQFGKPVTLSCSQTLNHNVMYWYQQKSSQAPKLLFHYYDKDFNNEADTPDNFQSRRPNTSFCFLDIRSPGLGDTAMYLCATSRDNRGWVDGYTFGSGTRLTVV.

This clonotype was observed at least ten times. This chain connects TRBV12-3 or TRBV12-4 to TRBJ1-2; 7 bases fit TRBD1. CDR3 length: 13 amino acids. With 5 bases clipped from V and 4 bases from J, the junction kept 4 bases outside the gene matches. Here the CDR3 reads CASSEQGSYGYTF. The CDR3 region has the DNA TGTGCCAGCAGTGAACAGGGGAGCTATGGCTACACCTTC.

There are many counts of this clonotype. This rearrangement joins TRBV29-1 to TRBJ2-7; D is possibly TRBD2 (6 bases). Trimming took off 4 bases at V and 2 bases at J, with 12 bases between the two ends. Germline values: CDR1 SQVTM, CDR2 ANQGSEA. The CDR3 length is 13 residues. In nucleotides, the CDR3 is TGCAGCGTTGCCGGGGGTTCTACCTACGAGCAGTACTTC. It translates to CSVAGGSTYEQYF.

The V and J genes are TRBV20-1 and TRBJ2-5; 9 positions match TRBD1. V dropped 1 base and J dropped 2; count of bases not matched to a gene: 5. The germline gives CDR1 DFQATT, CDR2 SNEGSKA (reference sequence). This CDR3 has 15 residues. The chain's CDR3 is CSARAPDRGQETQYF. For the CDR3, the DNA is TGCAGTGCTAGAGCTCCGGACAGGGGTCAAGAGACCCAGTACTTC.

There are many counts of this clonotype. The CDR3: CASSFRRPSTEAFF. The CDR3 nucleotides are TGCGCCAGCAGCTTCCGCCGTCCGAGCACTGAAGCTTTCTTT. The rearrangement links TRBV5-1 to TRBJ1-1; D unresolved. Germline lookup yields CDR1 SGHRS and CDR2 YFSETQ. V gave up 2 bases and J gave up 4 bases, with 12 bases separating them. This CDR3 contains 14 residues.